One and the same sample provided the 30 T cell receptor beta chains below, sequenced in a study of blood T cell repertoires in COVID-19. The repertoire was sequenced with immunoSEQ multiplex PCR; TCRdb's copy has only in-frame clones and lacks some. The sample carries around 92,000 clones, 83% recorded once. The sequencing input was peripheral blood. These receptors all stem from an elderly woman with acute or convalescent COVID-19.

This chain links TRBV2 with TRBJ2-4, with D unclear. Germline loops: CDR1 SNHLY, CDR2 FYNNEI. Trimming removed 8 bases from V and 9 bases from J, with 14 bases in between. The CDR3 contains 12 residues. CDR3 in DNA: TGTGCCAGCGTCGTAGATTTTGGCATTCAGTACTTC. Its translation is CASVVDFGIQYF.

This clone came up once. The chain employs TRBV3-1 (or the pseudogene TRBV3-2) and TRBJ2-2, with 9 bases aligning to TRBD2. This CDR3 comprises 14 residues. Germline V gene sequence: CDR1 LGHDT, CDR2 YNNKEL (reference sequence). The V gene end was trimmed by 6 bases and the J gene end by 5 bases; junction bases not matched to a gene: 4. The CDR3 here is CASRYSGSTGELFF. The CDR3, as DNA: TGTGCCAGCAGGTATAGCGGGAGTACCGGGGAGCTGTTTTTT.

The rearrangement joins TRBV19 to TRBJ2-2; the match to TRBD1 covers 7 bases. This CDR3 has 18 residues. Germline lookup yields CDR1 LNHDA and CDR2 SQIVND (reference sequence). Losses at the gene ends were 3 bases for V and 1 base for J; bases not matched to a gene: 11. CDR3 residues: CASSIRRLGQLNTGELFF. The DNA for the CDR3 is TGTGCCAGTAGTATCCGGCGGCTGGGACAGCTGAACACCGGGGAGCTGTTTTTT.

This clone was seen just once. V gene TRBV6-5 combines with J gene TRBJ1-5; D call uncertain. Germline V gene data show CDR1 as MNHEY and CDR2 as SVGAGI. CDR3 size: 15 residues. V was trimmed by 8 bases and J by 0 bases, leaving 14 bases between them. CDR3: CASLGRAVSNQPQHF. CDR3 DNA sequence: TGTGCCAGCTTGGGGAGGGCGGTTAGCAATCAGCCCCAGCATTTT.

The chain combines TRBV6-2 or TRBV6-3 with TRBJ1-1; the D gene is possibly TRBD1 (5 bases). The germline CDR1 and CDR2 sequences are MNHEY and SVGEGT. Trimming removed 6 bases from V and 1 base from J, with 12 bases in between. This CDR3 has 14 residues. The CDR3 DNA reads as TGTGCCAGCAGCTCCTGGGGGGAGAACACTGAAGCTTTCTTT. Translated: CASSSWGENTEAFF.

The chain recombines TRBV4-2 with TRBJ2-4, with TRBD2 matching 7 bases. Germline assignment: CDR1 LGHNA and CDR2 YNFKEQ. V shed 4 bases and J 0 bases; nucleotides not matched to a gene: 6. The CDR3 spans 16 residues. CDR3 nucleotide sequence: TGTGCCAGCAGCCCGTCGGGGGGATTAGCCAAAAACATTCAGTACTTC. It codes for CASSPSGGLAKNIQYF.

This chain connects TRBV3-1 (or the pseudogene TRBV3-2) to TRBJ2-3; 9 bases fit TRBD2. Germline CDR1 reads LGHDT; CDR2 reads YNNKEL (reference sequence). With 0 bases clipped from V and 3 bases from J, the junction kept 4 bases outside the gene matches. The CDR3 extends over 16 amino acids. The CDR3 DNA sequence: TGTGCCAGCAGCCAAGATGGCGGGAGGGCTACAGATACGCAGTATTTT. Its translation is CASSQDGGRATDTQYF.

CDR3 sequence: CASSRGTGSYNSPLHF. Written as DNA, the CDR3 is TGTGCCAGCAGCCGGGGGACAGGGAGCTATAATTCACCCCTCCACTTT. This chain uses TRBV3-1 (or the pseudogene TRBV3-2) with TRBJ1-6; TRBD1 matches at 9 bases. This CDR3 contains 16 residues. In germline, CDR1 is LGHDT, CDR2 YNNKEL (reference sequence). V trimming: 4 bases; J trimming: 3 bases; junction bases outside the gene matches: 4.

This chain joins TRBV6-6 and TRBJ1-4, with TRBD1 identical over 7 bases. Germline-derived CDR1 and CDR2 are MNHNY and SVGAGI (reference sequence). With V trimmed by 4 bases and J by 0 bases, 5 bases remained unmatched. This CDR3 comprises 16 residues. The CDR3 nucleotides are TGTGCCAGCAGTTTCCCGGGACAGTCAACTAATGAAAAACTGTTTTTT. It translates to CASSFPGQSTNEKLFF.

J is TRBJ2-7 and V is TRBV30; a weak D match, TRBD1 (6 bases). CDR1 is GTSNPN, CDR2 SVGIG, per germline (reference sequence). The CDR3 extends over 12 amino acids. Trimming removed 7 bases at V and 5 bases at J, with 15 bases between. As DNA, the CDR3 is TGTGCCTACCAAAGCTACAGGGACGAGCAGTACTTC. It translates to CAYQSYRDEQYF.

The V gene is TRBV6-6, the J gene TRBJ2-6; maybe TRBD2 (5 bases). Per germline, CDR1 MNHNY and CDR2 SVGAGI (reference sequence). The CDR3 totals 16 residues. Trimming took off 0 bases at V and 0 bases at J, with 6 bases between the two ends. The CDR3 spells CASSYSEDSGANVLTF. The CDR3 DNA sequence: TGTGCCAGCAGTTACTCGGAGGACTCTGGGGCCAACGTCCTGACTTTC.

The chain has TRBV6-4 and TRBJ2-5, with TRBD2 as a possible D gene (6 bases). Trimming pared 8 bases from V and 3 bases from J, leaving 13 bases between. CDR3 length: 13 amino acids. Germline V gene data show CDR1 as MRHNA and CDR2 as SNTAGT. CDR3 sequence (DNA): TGTGCCAGCTCACGGGAGAGGGAAGAGACCCAGTACTTC. Amino acid sequence: CASSREREETQYF.

The V gene is TRBV4-1, the J gene TRBJ1-5; no definite D call. CDR1 and CDR2 (germline): MGHRA, YSYEKL. The CDR3 length is 13 residues. The V and J ends lost 1 base and 12 bases respectively, with 13 bases between them. The CDR3 protein is CASSQALDGGQHF. CDR3 nucleotide sequence: TGCGCCAGCAGCCAAGCCCTTGATGGAGGCCAGCATTTT.

The rearrangement links TRBV3-1 (or the pseudogene TRBV3-2) to TRBJ1-1, with D maybe TRBD1 (5 bases). This CDR3 contains 15 residues. V lost 4 bases to trimming and J lost 1 base, with 13 bases between them. Germline CDR1 and CDR2: LGHDT and YNNKEL (reference sequence). This CDR3 is CASSPGGVSNTEAFF. In DNA, the CDR3 is TGTGCCAGCAGCCCCGGGGGAGTTTCGAACACTGAAGCTTTCTTT.

This sequence joins TRBV6-1 and TRBJ2-1, with TRBD1 identical over 9 bases. The germline gives CDR1 MNHNS, CDR2 SASEGT. CDR3 size: 13 residues. V was clipped by 3 bases and J by 8 bases; unmatched bases: 2. CDR3 in DNA: TGTGCCAGCAGTGAGAGACAGGGGGATGAGCAGTTCTTC. This translates into CASSERQGDEQFF.

The rearrangement joins TRBV6-5 to TRBJ2-3, with D possibly being TRBD2 (5 bases). Trimming removed 5 bases from V and 3 bases from J, with 9 bases in between. The CDR3 contains 13 residues. Germline V CDR1 and CDR2: MNHEY, SVGAGI. CDR3 amino acids: CASSTDFTDTQYF. CDR3 bases: TGTGCCAGCAGTACGGACTTTACAGATACGCAGTATTTT.

Only one count was recorded for this clone. The chain is built from TRBV7-2 and TRBJ1-1; a possible D gene is TRBD1 (6 bases). V was shortened by 3 bases and J by 7 bases, with 15 bases between the two germline ends. CDR1 and CDR2 (germline): SGHTA, FQGNSA. The CDR3 sequence is 14 residues long. CDR3 residues: CASSFWGGRGEAFF. For the CDR3, the DNA is TGTGCCAGCAGCTTCTGGGGGGGCAGAGGTGAAGCTTTCTTT.

Worth noting for this clone: The sample contains more than one DNA sequence encoding this CDR3. V gene TRBV28 combines with J gene TRBJ1-2; D not resolved. The V end was cut by 5 bases, the J end by 2 bases, with 12 bases between. There are 14 residues in the CDR3. CDR1 MDHEN and CDR2 SYDVKM come from the germline V gene. CDR3 in DNA: TGTGCCAGCAGTCCCCCGACCGGGAACTATGGCTACACCTTC. Translated, it gives CASSPPTGNYGYTF.

CDR3 nucleotide sequence: TGTGCCAGTAGTAGAACAGGGGACTCTGGAAACACCATATATTTT. Its protein is CASSRTGDSGNTIYF. This chain joins TRBV19 and TRBJ1-3, with 7 bases matching TRBD1. The length of the CDR3 is 15 residues. The germline CDR1 and CDR2 sequences are LNHDA and SQIVND (reference sequence). V was pared by 4 bases and J by 0 bases, with 3 bases of the junction left unmatched.

The J gene is TRBJ2-3, the V gene TRBV11-3, with 13 positions matching TRBD2. The CDR3 contains 17 residues. V lost 5 bases to trimming and J lost 6 bases; unmatched junction nucleotides: 11. Per the germline V gene, CDR1 is SGHNT and CDR2 is YENEEA. The CDR3 spells CASSLGTSGTESDTQYF. CDR3 sequence (DNA): TGTGCCAGCAGCCTAGGGACTAGCGGGACCGAATCGGATACGCAGTATTTT.

The gene calls are TRBV7-2 and TRBJ2-7; D is perhaps TRBD2 (5 bases). CDR1 and CDR2 (germline): SGHTA, FQGNSA. CDR3 length: 13 residues. V gave up 3 bases and J gave up 6 bases, with 12 bases separating them. As DNA, the CDR3 is TGTGCCAGCAGCTTTTTGAGGGCAGGCGAGCAGTACTTC. It is translated as CASSFLRAGEQYF.

This rearrangement joins TRBV30 to TRBJ1-4; D is uncertain. V lost 0 bases and J lost 4, with 18 bases in between. Germline lookup yields CDR1 GTSNPN and CDR2 SVGIG (reference sequence). The CDR3 runs to 17 residues. CDR3 sequence reads: CAWSVGSSLAGNEKLFF. The DNA for the CDR3 is TGTGCCTGGAGTGTCGGGAGCAGCCTTGCAGGTAATGAAAAACTGTTTTTT.

This clone was counted at least ten times. The chain recombines TRBV7-2 with TRBJ2-7, with 10 bases lining up with TRBD1. CDR1 and CDR2 (germline): SGHTA, FQGNSA. Trimming cost V 3 bases and J 6 bases; bases outside gene matches: 5. The length of the CDR3 is 14 residues. This chain's CDR3 is CASSFSGTGVEQYF. As DNA, the CDR3 is TGTGCCAGCAGCTTCTCCGGGACAGGGGTCGAGCAGTACTTC.

The rearrangement links TRBV18 to TRBJ1-1; D unclear. The CDR3 spans 13 residues. Germline assignment: CDR1 KGHSH and CDR2 LQKENI. V lost 2 bases, J lost 1 base, and 5 bases lay in between. The CDR3 loop is CASSPTRNTEAFF. In nucleotides, the CDR3 is TGTGCCAGCTCACCAACAAGGAACACTGAAGCTTTCTTT.

CDR3 bases: TGTGCCAGCAGCTACTTCGGTGATACGCAGTATTTT. The encoded protein is CASSYFGDTQYF. This chain joins TRBV7-2 and TRBJ2-3; D is unclear. This CDR3 is 12 amino acids long. The V and J ends lost 4 bases and 6 bases respectively, with 8 bases between them. CDR1 is SGHTA and CDR2 is FQGNSA in the germline V gene.

This clone was observed once. The rearrangement joins TRBV3-1 (or the pseudogene TRBV3-2) to TRBJ2-5; D possibly corresponds to TRBD2 (6 bases). Trimming removed 5 bases from V and 2 bases from J, with 12 bases in between. Germline V CDR1 and CDR2: LGHDT, YNNKEL (reference sequence). This CDR3 contains 14 residues. The CDR3 DNA reads as TGTGCCAGCAGCTACGGGACTTTTCAAGAGACCCAGTACTTC. Its protein is CASSYGTFQETQYF.

This clone was seen only a few times. The genes are TRBV9 and TRBJ2-3; perhaps TRBD2 as D (6 bases). The length of the CDR3 is 15 residues. Germline CDR1 SGDLS, CDR2 YYNGEE. Trimming took 2 bases from V and 0 from J, leaving 10 bases between them. CDR3 sequence reads: CASSVGSGSTDTQYF. CDR3 bases: TGTGCCAGCAGCGTCGGTAGCGGTAGCACAGATACGCAGTATTTT.

The chain is built from TRBV7-8 and TRBJ1-1; D is undetermined. The CDR3 consists of 13 residues. Germline CDR1 reads SGHVS; CDR2 reads FQNEAQ. Trimming removed 2 bases at V and 1 base at J, with 5 bases between. The CDR3 sequence is CASSLIRNTEAFF. The DNA for the CDR3 is TGTGCCAGCAGCTTAATTAGGAACACTGAAGCTTTCTTT. The whole variable domain, filled in from reference TRBV7-8 and TRBJ1-1, reads GAGVSQSPRYKVAKRGQDVALRCDPISGHVSLFWYQQALGQGPEFLTYFQNEAQLDKSGLPSDRFFAERPEGSVSTLKIQRTQQEDSAVYLCASSLIRNTEAFFGQGTRLTVV.

The chain has TRBV7-2 and TRBJ2-2, with D possibly matching TRBD2 (6 bases). The V end was cut by 5 bases, the J end by 8 bases, with 24 bases between. The CDR3 totals 17 residues. The V gene's germline CDR1 is SGHTA and CDR2 FQGNSA. The CDR3 sequence: CASSILRDLKKRGELFF. For the CDR3, the DNA is TGTGCCAGCAGCATTCTCCGGGACTTGAAAAAACGAGGGGAGCTGTTTTTT.

The chain joins TRBV5-1 to TRBJ1-1; 9 positions match TRBD1. V dropped 0 bases and J dropped 4; count of bases not matched to a gene: 4. The germline V gene encodes CDR1 SGHRS and CDR2 YFSETQ. The CDR3 consists of 15 residues. Written as DNA, the CDR3 is TGCGCCAGCAGCTTGGATGGGACAGGGACCACTGAAGCTTTCTTT. Protein sequence: CASSLDGTGTTEAFF. Full variable domain (remainder filled in from reference TRBV5-1 and TRBJ1-1): KAGVTQTPRYLIKTRGQQVTLSCSPISGHRSVSWYQQTPGQGLQFLFEYFSETQRNKGNFPGRFSGRQFSNSRSEMNVSTLELGDSALYLCASSLDGTGTTEAFFGQGTRLTVV.